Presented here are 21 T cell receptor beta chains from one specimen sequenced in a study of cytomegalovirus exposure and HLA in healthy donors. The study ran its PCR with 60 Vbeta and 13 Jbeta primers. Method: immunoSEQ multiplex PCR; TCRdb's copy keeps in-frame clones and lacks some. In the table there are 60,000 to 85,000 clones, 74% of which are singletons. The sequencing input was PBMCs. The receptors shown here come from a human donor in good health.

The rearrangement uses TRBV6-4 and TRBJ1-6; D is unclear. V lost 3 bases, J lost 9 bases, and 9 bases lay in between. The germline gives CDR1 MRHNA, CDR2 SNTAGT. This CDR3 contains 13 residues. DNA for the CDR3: TGTGCCAGCAGTGAAGAGGAAATTTCACCCCTCCACTTT. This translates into CASSEEEISPLHF.

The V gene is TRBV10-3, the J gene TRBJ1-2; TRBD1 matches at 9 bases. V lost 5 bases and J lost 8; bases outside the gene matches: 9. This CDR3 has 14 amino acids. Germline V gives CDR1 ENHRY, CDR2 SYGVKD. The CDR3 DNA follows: TGTGCCATCAGTCTTTCCGGGACAGGGCGAGGCTACACCTTC. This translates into CAISLSGTGRGYTF.

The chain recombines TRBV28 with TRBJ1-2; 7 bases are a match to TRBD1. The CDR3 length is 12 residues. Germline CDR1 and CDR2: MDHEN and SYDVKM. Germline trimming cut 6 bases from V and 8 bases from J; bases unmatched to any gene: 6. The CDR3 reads CASSLTGDGYTF. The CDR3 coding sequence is TGTGCCAGCAGCCTAACAGGGGACGGCTACACCTTC.

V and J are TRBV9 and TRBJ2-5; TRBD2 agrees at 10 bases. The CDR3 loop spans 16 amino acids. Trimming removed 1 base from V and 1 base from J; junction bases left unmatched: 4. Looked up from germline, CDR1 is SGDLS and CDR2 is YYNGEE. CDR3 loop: CASSVNVAGGQETQYF. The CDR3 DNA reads TGTGCCAGCAGCGTAAATGTAGCGGGAGGCCAAGAGACCCAGTACTTC.

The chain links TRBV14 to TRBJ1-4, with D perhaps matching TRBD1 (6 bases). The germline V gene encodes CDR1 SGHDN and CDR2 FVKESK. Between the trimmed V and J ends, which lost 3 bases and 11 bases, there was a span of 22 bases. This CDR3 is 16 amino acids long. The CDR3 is CASSHEPDGVRGKLFF. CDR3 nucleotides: TGTGCCAGCAGCCATGAACCGGACGGTGTGAGGGGGAAACTGTTTTTT.

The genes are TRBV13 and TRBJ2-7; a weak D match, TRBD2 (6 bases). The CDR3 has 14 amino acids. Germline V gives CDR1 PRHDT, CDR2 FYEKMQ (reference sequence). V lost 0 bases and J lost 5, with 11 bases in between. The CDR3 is CASSLGGRGHEQYF. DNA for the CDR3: TGTGCCAGCAGCTTAGGCGGGCGGGGCCACGAGCAGTACTTC.

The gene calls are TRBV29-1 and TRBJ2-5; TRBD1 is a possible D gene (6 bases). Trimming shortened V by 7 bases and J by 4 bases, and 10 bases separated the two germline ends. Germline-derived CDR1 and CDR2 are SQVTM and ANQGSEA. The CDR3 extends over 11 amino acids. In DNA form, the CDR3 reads TGCAGCGCTATCAGGGGAGAGACCCAGTACTTC. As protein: CSAIRGETQYF. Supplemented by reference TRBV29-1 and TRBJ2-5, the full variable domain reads SAVISQKPSRDICQRGTSLTIQCQVDSQVTMMFWYRQQPGQSLTLIATANQGSEATYESGFVIDKFPISRPNLTFSTLTVSNMSPEDSSIYLCSAIRGETQYFGPGTRLLVL.

The CDR3 DNA sequence: TGTGCTAGTGGTTTCGGAACAGTAGACAATGAGCAGTTCTTC. Residues: CASGFGTVDNEQFF. This chain connects TRBV12-5 to TRBJ2-1; D gene uncertain. Trimming took off 3 bases at V and 5 bases at J, with 11 bases between the two ends. CDR3 size: 14 residues. CDR1 and CDR2 from the germline V gene are LGHNT and FRNRAP.

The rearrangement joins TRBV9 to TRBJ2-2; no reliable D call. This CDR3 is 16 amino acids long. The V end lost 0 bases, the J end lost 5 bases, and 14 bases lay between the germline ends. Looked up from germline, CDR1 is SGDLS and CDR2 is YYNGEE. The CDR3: CASSVGVSERTGELFF. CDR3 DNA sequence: TGTGCCAGCAGCGTAGGAGTCTCGGAGAGAACCGGGGAGCTGTTTTTT.

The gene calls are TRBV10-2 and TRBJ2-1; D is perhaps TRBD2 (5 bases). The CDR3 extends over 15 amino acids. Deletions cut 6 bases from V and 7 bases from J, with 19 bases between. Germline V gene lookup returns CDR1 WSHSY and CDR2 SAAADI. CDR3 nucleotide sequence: TGCGCCAGCAGCGGGGTGGGGAGAGGATGGAATGAGCAGTTCTTC. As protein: CASSGVGRGWNEQFF.

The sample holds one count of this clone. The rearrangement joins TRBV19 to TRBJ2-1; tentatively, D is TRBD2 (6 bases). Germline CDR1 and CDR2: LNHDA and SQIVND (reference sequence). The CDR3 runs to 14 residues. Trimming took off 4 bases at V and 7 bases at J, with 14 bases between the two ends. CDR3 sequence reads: CASSTQGRGNEQFF. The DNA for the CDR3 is TGTGCCAGTAGTACTCAGGGACGGGGGAATGAGCAGTTCTTC.

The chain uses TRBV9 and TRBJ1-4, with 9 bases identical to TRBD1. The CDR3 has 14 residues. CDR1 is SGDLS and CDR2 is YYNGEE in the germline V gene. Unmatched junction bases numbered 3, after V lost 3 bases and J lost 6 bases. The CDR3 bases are TGTGCCAGCAGCGAGGGGACAGGGTATGAAAAACTGTTTTTT. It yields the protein CASSEGTGYEKLFF.

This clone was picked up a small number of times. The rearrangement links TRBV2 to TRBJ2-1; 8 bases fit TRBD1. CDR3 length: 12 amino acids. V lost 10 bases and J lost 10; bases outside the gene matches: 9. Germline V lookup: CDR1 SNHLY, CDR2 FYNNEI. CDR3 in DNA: TGTGCCATCACGCCGGACAGGGACGAGCAGTTCTTC. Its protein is CAITPDRDEQFF.

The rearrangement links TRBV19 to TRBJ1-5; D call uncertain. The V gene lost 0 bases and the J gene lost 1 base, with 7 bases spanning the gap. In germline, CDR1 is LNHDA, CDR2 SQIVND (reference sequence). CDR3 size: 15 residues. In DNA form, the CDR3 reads TGTGCCAGTAGTATAGACCAGGAAAGCAATCAGCCCCAGCATTTT. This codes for CASSIDQESNQPQHF.

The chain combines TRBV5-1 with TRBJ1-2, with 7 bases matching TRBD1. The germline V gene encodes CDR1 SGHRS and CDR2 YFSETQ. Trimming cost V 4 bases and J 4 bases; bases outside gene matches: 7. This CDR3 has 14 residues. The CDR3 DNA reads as TGCGCCAGCAGCCCCCCGGGACAGAGCTATGGCTACACCTTC. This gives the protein CASSPPGQSYGYTF.

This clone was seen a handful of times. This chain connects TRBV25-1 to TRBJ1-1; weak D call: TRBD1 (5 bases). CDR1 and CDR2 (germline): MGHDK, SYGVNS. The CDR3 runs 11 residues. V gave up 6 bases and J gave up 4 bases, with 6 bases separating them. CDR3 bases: TGTGCCAGCAGAGGGGTCACTGAAGCTTTCTTT. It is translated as CASRGVTEAFF.

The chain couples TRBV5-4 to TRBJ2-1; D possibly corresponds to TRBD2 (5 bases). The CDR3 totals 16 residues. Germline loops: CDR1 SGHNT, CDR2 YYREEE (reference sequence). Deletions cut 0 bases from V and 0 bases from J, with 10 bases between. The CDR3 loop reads CASSLGPGSSYNEQFF. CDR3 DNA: TGTGCCAGCAGCTTGGGTCCGGGAAGCTCCTACAATGAGCAGTTCTTC.

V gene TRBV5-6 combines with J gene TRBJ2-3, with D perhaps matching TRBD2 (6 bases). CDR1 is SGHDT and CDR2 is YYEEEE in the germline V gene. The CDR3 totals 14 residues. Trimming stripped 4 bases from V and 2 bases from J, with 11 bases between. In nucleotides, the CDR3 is TGTGCCAGCAGCGCAGCGGACTACACAGATACGCAGTATTTT. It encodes CASSAADYTDTQYF. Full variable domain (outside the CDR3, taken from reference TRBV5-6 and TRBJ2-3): DAGVTQSPTHLIKTRGQQVTLRCSPKSGHDTVSWYQQALGQGPQFIFQYYEEEERQRGNFPDRFSGHQFPNYSSELNVNALLLGDSALYLCASSAADYTDTQYFGPGTRLTVL.

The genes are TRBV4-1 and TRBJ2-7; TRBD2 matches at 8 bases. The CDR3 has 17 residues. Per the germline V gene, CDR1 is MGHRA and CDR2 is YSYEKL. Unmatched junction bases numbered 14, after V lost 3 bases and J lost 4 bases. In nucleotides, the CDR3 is TGCGCCAGCAGCCAGGAGTGGGCGGCTAGCGGGCTGTACGAGCAGTACTTC. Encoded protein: CASSQEWAASGLYEQYF.

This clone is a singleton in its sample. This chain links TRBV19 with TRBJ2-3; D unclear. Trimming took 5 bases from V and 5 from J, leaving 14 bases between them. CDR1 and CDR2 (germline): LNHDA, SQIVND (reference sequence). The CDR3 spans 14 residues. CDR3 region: CASSSGSDKDTQYF. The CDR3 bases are TGTGCCAGTAGTTCCGGGTCTGATAAAGATACGCAGTATTTT.

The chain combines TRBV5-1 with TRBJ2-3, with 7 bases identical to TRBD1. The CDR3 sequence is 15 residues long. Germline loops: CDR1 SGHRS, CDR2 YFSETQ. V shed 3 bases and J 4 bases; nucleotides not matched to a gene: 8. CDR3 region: CASSWARTGPDTQYF. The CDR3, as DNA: TGCGCCAGCAGCTGGGCAAGGACAGGTCCAGATACGCAGTATTTT.